The sequence of this T cell receptor (beta chain) was determined in a study of T cell responses to AZD1222 COVID-19 vaccine. Study in general: Whether given at about 4 or about 12 weeks, second doses were pooled.

This clone was recorded only once. Its antigen is undetermined. Assay: immunoSEQ multiplex PCR; the TCRdb copy retains only in-frame clones and omits some. This sample has 100,000 to 150,000 clones, with 87% found just once. Trimming cost V 5 bases and J 5 bases; bases outside gene matches: 5. This CDR3 has 14 amino acids. Germline V gives CDR1 LGHDT, CDR2 YNNKEL (reference sequence). The study's findings and limits: Repertoire sampling was restricted to post-peak T cell response timepoints. Breadth and depth of Spike-specific TCRs rose after two AZD1222 doses.

This chain connects TRBV3-1 (or the pseudogene TRBV3-2) to TRBJ1-1; TRBD1 matches 10 bases. This TCR derives from an adult in good health. Material: peripheral blood, obtained on day 0 of AZD1222 vaccination. The CDR3 loop reads CASSNRDRGTEAFF. DNA of the CDR3: TGTGCCAGCAGCAACCGGGACAGGGGAACTGAAGCTTTCTTT.